This passage covers 21 T cell receptor beta chains from one sample sequenced in a study of cytomegalovirus exposure and HLA in healthy donors. Primers: 60 Vbeta forward and 13 Jbeta reverse. The method was immunoSEQ multiplex PCR; TCRdb's version includes in-frame clones alone and lacks a portion of them. Among about 130,000 clones listed, 80% to 90% were seen once. The specimen sequenced was PBMCs. The receptors were gathered from a woman in her thirties or forties in good health and CMV-seropositive.

The J gene is TRBJ1-1, the V gene TRBV5-1, with TRBD1 matching 7 bases. Germline CDR1 SGHRS, CDR2 YFSETQ. With 4 bases clipped from V and 0 bases from J, the junction kept 6 bases outside the gene matches. The CDR3 covers 15 residues. The CDR3 DNA sequence: TGCGCCAGCAGCAGTACAGGGGAGGTGAACACTGAAGCTTTCTTT. The encoded protein is CASSSTGEVNTEAFF.

About this clone: Distinct nucleotide sequences in the sample also encode this CDR3. The chain recombines TRBV5-1 with TRBJ2-7, with 8 bases that match TRBD1. The CDR3 has 15 amino acids. V trimming: 1 base; J trimming: 2 bases; junction bases outside the gene matches: 5. Germline loops: CDR1 SGHRS, CDR2 YFSETQ. CDR3 coding DNA: TGCGCCAGCAGCTTGACCGGGACAGGCACCTACGAGCAGTACTTC. Its translation: CASSLTGTGTYEQYF. Based on the CDR3 plus reference TRBV5-1 and TRBJ2-7, the full variable domain is KAGVTQTPRYLIKTRGQQVTLSCSPISGHRSVSWYQQTPGQGLQFLFEYFSETQRNKGNFPGRFSGRQFSNSRSEMNVSTLELGDSALYLCASSLTGTGTYEQYFGPGTRLTVT.

The V call is TRBV14, the J call TRBJ1-3; 7 bases align to TRBD1. Germline V gives CDR1 SGHDN, CDR2 FVKESK. V lost 0 bases to trimming and J lost 0 bases; unmatched junction nucleotides: 11. The CDR3 contains 19 residues. The CDR3: CASSQDWDSLGLSGNTIYF. As DNA, the CDR3 is TGTGCCAGCAGCCAAGACTGGGACAGCCTCGGCCTCTCTGGAAACACCATATATTTT. The whole variable domain, remainder taken from reference TRBV14 and TRBJ1-3, is EAGVTQFPSHSVIEKGQTVTLRCDPISGHDNLYWYRRVMGKEIKFLLHFVKESKQDESGMPNNRFLAERTGGTYSTLKVQPAELEDSGVYFCASSQDWDSLGLSGNTIYFGEGSWLTVV.

This clone has only one observation. V usage is TRBV7-8 and J usage is TRBJ2-7, with a tentative D call TRBD2 (6 bases). CDR1 is SGHVS and CDR2 is FQNEAQ in the germline V gene. Trimming left V 4 bases short and J 2 bases short, with 9 bases between. The CDR3 totals 13 residues. Here the CDR3 reads CASSSGVPYEQYF. In DNA, the CDR3 is TGTGCCAGCAGCTCGGGGGTTCCCTACGAGCAGTACTTC.

V and J are TRBV7-3 and TRBJ1-2; a weak D match, TRBD1 (5 bases). Per germline, CDR1 SGHTA and CDR2 FQGTGA. Trimming pared 3 bases from V and 2 bases from J, leaving 7 bases between. This CDR3 region has 13 residues. CDR3 in DNA: TGTGCCAGCAGCTTTGACAGAAACTATGGCTACACCTTC. It is translated as CASSFDRNYGYTF.

V usage is TRBV28 and J usage is TRBJ1-5; 9 bases are shared with TRBD1. Looked up from germline, CDR1 is MDHEN and CDR2 is SYDVKM. V lost 5 bases to trimming and J lost 0 bases; unmatched junction nucleotides: 5. The CDR3 covers 16 residues. The CDR3: CASSGQGPNSNQPQHF. Here the CDR3 DNA reads TGTGCCAGCAGTGGACAGGGGCCCAATAGCAATCAGCCCCAGCATTTT.

The chain joins TRBV6-4 to TRBJ2-1; 7 nucleotides line up with TRBD2. After removal of 3 bases from V and 0 bases from J, the junction contained 5 bases not matched to a gene. Germline CDR1 and CDR2: MRHNA and SNTAGT. This CDR3 contains 16 residues. CDR3 coding DNA: TGTGCCAGCAGTGAAGGAGCGGGGAGCTCCTACAATGAGCAGTTCTTC. Protein: CASSEGAGSSYNEQFF.

This clone has just a few counts. The chain uses TRBV7-8 and TRBJ1-4; the D gene is possibly TRBD1 (6 bases). The ends were cut back, 5 bases at V and 15 bases at J, with 25 bases in the middle. Germline V gives CDR1 SGHVS, CDR2 FQNEAQ. This CDR3 spans 15 amino acids. The DNA of the CDR3 is TGTGCCAGCAGCGATAGGGACATACGCTCGAAAAACTTGTTTTTT. Its translation is CASSDRDIRSKNLFF.

The chain combines TRBV5-4 with TRBJ2-2; TRBD2 aligns across 8 bases. This CDR3 spans 17 amino acids. With V trimmed by 4 bases and J by 5 bases, 13 bases remained unmatched. Germline V gives CDR1 SGHNT, CDR2 YYREEE (reference sequence). The CDR3 coding sequence is TGTGCCAGCAGCGGGGGCTGGCGGGGGGCGGGGACCGGGGAGCTGTTTTTT. Protein product: CASSGGWRGAGTGELFF.

This chain connects TRBV7-3 to TRBJ1-1; the match to TRBD1 covers 8 bases. CDR3 length: 16 residues. Germline CDR1 and CDR2: SGHTA and FQGTGA. The ends lost 5 bases at V and 11 bases at J; junction bases unmatched: 19. CDR3 in amino acids: CASSLKGADRGRGAFF. As DNA, the CDR3 is TGTGCCAGCAGCCTGAAGGGGGCTGACAGGGGACGGGGCGCTTTCTTT.

The chain couples TRBV6-5 to TRBJ2-1, with TRBD2 matching 10 bases. CDR3 length: 15 amino acids. Trimming removed 5 bases from V and 12 bases from J; junction bases left unmatched: 13. CDR1 is MNHEY, CDR2 SVGAGI, per germline. For the CDR3, the DNA is TGTGCCAGCAGTCAGACTAGCGGGCCTGTCAGTGGGCAGTTCTTC. It is translated as CASSQTSGPVSGQFF.

The rearrangement joins TRBV28 to TRBJ1-2; 11 nucleotides line up with TRBD1. V was clipped by 8 bases and J by 8 bases; unmatched bases: 4. The CDR3 covers 12 residues. Germline CDR1 reads MDHEN; CDR2 reads SYDVKM. The CDR3 reads CASGQGALGYTF. The CDR3 coding sequence is TGTGCCAGCGGACAGGGGGCGCTGGGCTACACCTTC.

The CDR3 DNA follows: TGTGCCAGCAGCCACGGGAGCGTCACGGGCTATGGCTACACCTTC. It translates to CASSHGSVTGYGYTF. This chain uses TRBV25-1 with TRBJ1-2, with D hard to call. The V gene lost 6 bases and the J gene lost 4 bases, with 18 bases spanning the gap. The V gene's germline CDR1 is MGHDK and CDR2 SYGVNS. The CDR3 runs to 15 residues.

The table lists this clone with a few counts. This chain joins TRBV2 and TRBJ2-5; 7 bases are a match to TRBD2. Germline V lookup: CDR1 SNHLY, CDR2 FYNNEI. This CDR3 is 14 amino acids long. Trimming at V came to 4 bases and at J to 4 bases, leaving 6 bases not matched to a gene. Here the CDR3 reads CASSGGKRGETQYF. The CDR3 DNA follows: TGTGCCAGCAGTGGGGGAAAGCGGGGAGAGACCCAGTACTTC.

This chain connects TRBV27 to TRBJ2-1; 9 bases are a match to TRBD2. The CDR3 covers 14 residues. The V gene end was trimmed by 5 bases and the J gene end by 5 bases; junction bases not matched to a gene: 4. Germline V gives CDR1 MNHEY, CDR2 SMNVEV (reference sequence). This CDR3 is CASSDSGSNNEQFF. The DNA of the CDR3 is TGTGCCAGCAGTGATAGCGGGAGCAACAATGAGCAGTTCTTC.

V is TRBV28 and J is TRBJ2-1; D is unresolved. The CDR3 has 11 residues. Germline V gene lookup returns CDR1 MDHEN and CDR2 SYDVKM. Deletions cut 2 bases from V and 10 bases from J, with 6 bases between. This chain's CDR3 is CASSLPQEQFF. The CDR3 DNA follows: TGTGCCAGCAGTTTACCCCAGGAGCAGTTCTTC. The variable domain in full, with the rest retrieved from reference TRBV28 and TRBJ2-1, is DVKVTQSSRYLVKRTGEKVFLECVQDMDHENMFWYRQDPGLGLRLIYFSYDVKMKEKGDIPEGYSVSREKKERFSLILESASTNQTSMYLCASSLPQEQFFGPGTRLTVL.

The chain employs TRBV5-1 and TRBJ2-1, with 9 bases fitting TRBD1. V was clipped by 0 bases and J by 7 bases; unmatched bases: 2. The CDR3 extends over 14 amino acids. Germline V gives CDR1 SGHRS, CDR2 YFSETQ. The CDR3 sequence is CASSLDRGLNEQFF. The CDR3 DNA is TGCGCCAGCAGCTTGGACAGGGGGCTTAATGAGCAGTTCTTC.

This clone has only one observation. The rearrangement links TRBV15 to TRBJ2-7, with a possible D match to TRBD2 (5 bases). This CDR3 is built from 16 residues. Germline V gene data show CDR1 as LNHNV and CDR2 as YYDKDF (reference sequence). Trimming took 0 bases from V and 7 from J, leaving 19 bases between them. DNA for the CDR3: TGTGCCACCAGCAGAGATCTCTTTGAGGCCTCGGGGGAGCAGTACTTC. It translates to CATSRDLFEASGEQYF.

About this clone: One end of the junction does not line up with germline, which may come from a read error. The rearrangement uses TRBV7-2 and TRBJ2-6, with 9 bases that match TRBD2. This CDR3 has 18 amino acids. CDR1 is SGHTA, CDR2 FQGNSA, per germline. The CDR3 nucleotides read TGTGCCAGCAGCCTAGCTGGCGGGAGGGCTGCTGGGGCCAACGTCCTGACTTTC. This encodes CASSLAGGRAAGANVLTF.

V usage is TRBV5-1 and J usage is TRBJ2-7; no reliable D call. V was clipped by 0 bases and J by 2 bases, with 12 bases between them. The germline CDR1 and CDR2 sequences are SGHRS and YFSETQ. The CDR3 is made up of 15 amino acids. The CDR3 sequence: CASSLVSVSTYEQYF. Here the CDR3 DNA reads TGCGCCAGCAGCTTGGTTTCAGTGTCCACCTACGAGCAGTACTTC.

This clone showed up just a few times. The chain links TRBV5-1 to TRBJ2-7; 7 bases are shared with TRBD1. Germline CDR1 is SGHRS and CDR2 is YFSETQ. J was trimmed by 5 bases and V by 0 bases; bases with no gene match: 5. This CDR3 has 14 amino acids. CDR3 protein: CASSLERGHNEQYF. DNA for the CDR3: TGCGCCAGCAGCTTGGAAAGGGGGCATAACGAGCAGTACTTC.